The clone carrying this T cell receptor beta chain was picked up one time. Its antigen is unknown. Clones were sequenced by immunoSEQ multiplex PCR, and TCRdb holds only the in-frame ones, with some missing. The data hold 90,000 to 140,000 clones, with about 85% observed a single time. The data derive from a study of cytomegalovirus exposure and HLA in healthy donors. Study-level information: The use of the same platform for the roughly 130 validation repertoires and the approximately 670 first-cohort repertoires was reported by a later analysis.

Overall study results and limits: A subsequent analysis found that TCR clusters from the first cohort also tended to co-occur in the 120 or so validation repertoires, with less than 95% of cluster scores above 0.

Germline V lookup: CDR1 SGDLS, CDR2 YYNGEE. CDR3 size: 14 residues. The V and J ends lost 0 bases and 4 bases respectively, with 8 bases between them. The source is a woman aged 18-29 years in good health and CMV-seropositive. The chain combines TRBV9 with TRBJ1-5; no reliable D call. Sequenced material: PBMCs. CDR3 residues: CASSVDSRNQPQHF. In DNA, the CDR3 is TGTGCCAGCAGCGTAGACTCGAGAAATCAGCCCCAGCATTTT.